This T cell receptor (beta chain) was sequenced during a study of blood T cell repertoires in COVID-19. The protocol was immunoSEQ multiplex PCR, while the TCRdb copy is restricted to in-frame clones and leaves out a portion. The table shows 350,000 to 450,000 clones, with roughly 85% occurring only once. Per the germline V gene, CDR1 is SGHTA and CDR2 is FQGTGA. V dropped 6 bases and J dropped 4; count of bases not matched to a gene: 24. The CDR3 length is 19 residues. The sequenced material came from peripheral blood. V usage is TRBV7-3 and J usage is TRBJ2-7, with 7 bases that match TRBD2. The clonotype comes from a young woman with acute or convalescent COVID-19. For the CDR3, the DNA is TGTGCCAGCAGGCTTCCTCTAGCGGAAGTTGGGTTAGAGGGGTACGAGCAGTACTTC. Translating gives CASRLPLAEVGLEGYEQYF.